The following is a T cell receptor (beta chain) sequence with its context. No antigen is known for it. This sample was taken from a study of STAT3 mutations in large granular lymphocyte leukemia. Study-wide results and limits: At least one immunodominant TCR beta clonotype appeared in every T-cell large granular lymphocyte leukemia patient.

Germline CDR1 reads SNHLY; CDR2 reads FYNNEI. The V gene end was trimmed by 4 bases and the J gene end by 3 bases; junction bases not matched to a gene: 2. This CDR3 region has 14 residues. Data came from immunoSEQ multiplex PCR; TCRdb stores just in-frame clones and leaves some out. In the table there are more than 25,000 clones, over 60% of which are singletons. This receptor was taken from a woman in her forties or fifties with T-cell large granular lymphocyte leukemia. Some clones in this sample may be carry-over from other donors' samples. The sequenced material came from peripheral blood mononuclear cells. This chain connects TRBV2 to TRBJ1-2; 10 bases are shared with TRBD1. This CDR3 reads CASSGTGGDYGYTF. The DNA for the CDR3 is TGTGCCAGCAGTGGGACAGGGGGGGACTATGGCTACACCTTC.